Sequencing of this TCR beta chain was carried out in a study of T cell responses to AZD1222 COVID-19 vaccine. Study-wide results and caveats: Vaccine-associated CD4 TCRs ranged over spike, dominating at 160-218 and 743-854.

J lost 4 bases, V lost 0 bases, and 5 bases had no gene match. Germline V CDR1 and CDR2: KGHDR, SFDVKD. The CDR3 covers 17 residues. A note on this clone: Antigen unknown.

The protocol was immunoSEQ multiplex PCR, while the TCRdb copy is restricted to in-frame clones and leaves out a portion. The sample has about 56,000 clones, around nine tenths seen once. The specimen comprised peripheral blood, sampled on day 0 of AZD1222 vaccination. The TCR was taken from an adult in good health. The chain uses TRBV24-1 and TRBJ2-5; TRBD2 matches at 12 bases. The CDR3, as DNA: TGTGCCACCAGTGATTTGGGCCGGACTAGCGGGATAGAGACCCAGTACTTC. Translating gives CATSDLGRTSGIETQYF.